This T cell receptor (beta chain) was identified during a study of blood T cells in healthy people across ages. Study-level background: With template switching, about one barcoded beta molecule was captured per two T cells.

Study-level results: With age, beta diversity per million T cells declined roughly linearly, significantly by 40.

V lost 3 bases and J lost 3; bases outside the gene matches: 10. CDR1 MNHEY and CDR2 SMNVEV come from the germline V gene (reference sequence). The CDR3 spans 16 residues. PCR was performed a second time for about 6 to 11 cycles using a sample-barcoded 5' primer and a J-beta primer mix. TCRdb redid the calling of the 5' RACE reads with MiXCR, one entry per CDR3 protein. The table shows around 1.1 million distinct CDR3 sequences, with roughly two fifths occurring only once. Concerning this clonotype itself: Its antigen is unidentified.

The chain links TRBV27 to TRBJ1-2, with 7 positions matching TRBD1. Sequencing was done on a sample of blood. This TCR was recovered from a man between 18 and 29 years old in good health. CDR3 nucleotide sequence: TGTGCCAGCAGTTTCCGAGACAGGGTCGCCCACTATGGCTACACCTTC. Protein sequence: CASSFRDRVAHYGYTF.